The 20 T cell receptor beta chains reported below all come from one sample, sequenced in a study of Graves' ophthalmopathy and Graves' hyperthyroidism. Amplified TCR beta CDR3 regions were obtained using RNA transcripts as template. An initial RT-PCR round employing HTBI primers preceded a second-round multiplex PCR. A single record per CDR3 protein comes from TCRdb applying MiXCR to the multiplex PCR reads. The repertoire has around 340,000 distinct CDR3 sequences, roughly 17% of them found once; the top ten carry 9% to 15%. Sequencing was carried out using peripheral blood. Receptor source: an adult man with Graves' ophthalmopathy.

This clonotype has at least ten counts. This chain connects TRBV30 to TRBJ1-3; no definite D call. The germline CDR1 and CDR2 sequences are GTSNPN and SVGIG (reference sequence). The CDR3 length is 13 residues. V was cut by 3 bases and J by 0 bases, with 6 bases left in between. The CDR3 nucleotides are TGTGCCTGGAGGGCCTTCTCTGGAAACACCATATATTTT. This translates into CAWRAFSGNTIYF.

This clonotype was seen at least ten times. CDR3 DNA: TGCAGCGTTGCCCCGACCTACCCAGAGACCCAGTACTTC. Residues: CSVAPTYPETQYF. The chain carries TRBV29-1 and TRBJ2-5, with D uncertain. The CDR3 is 13 residues long. Looked up from germline, CDR1 is SQVTM and CDR2 is ANQGSEA. V lost 4 bases and J 4 bases, leaving 13 bases between the germline ends.

Regarding this clonotype: Possible read error: a much larger clone is one base away. This is likely a read error, given that the CDR3 carries no conserved phenylalanine or tryptophan at its end. The genes are TRBV4-1 and TRBJ2-7; TRBD2 agrees at 11 bases. The germline V gene encodes CDR1 MGHRA and CDR2 YSYEKL. The ends lost 3 bases at V and 7 bases at J; junction bases unmatched: 5. The CDR3 is made up of 14 amino acids. Written as DNA, the CDR3 is TGCGCCAGCAGCCACGCCGGACTAGCGGGTGAGCAGTACCTC. It yields the protein CASSHAGLAGEQYL.

This clonotype was found many times. The rearrangement uses TRBV29-1 and TRBJ1-2; D possibly corresponds to TRBD1 (5 bases). The CDR3 contains 13 residues. The germline V and J ends were trimmed by 6 bases and 0 bases, with 11 bases remaining between them. CDR1 and CDR2 from the germline V gene are SQVTM and ANQGSEA. CDR3 bases: TGCAGCGTGAAGGGACGGACTAACTATGGCTACACCTTC. Translated, it gives CSVKGRTNYGYTF.

This clonotype occurred many times. The V gene is TRBV6-5, the J gene TRBJ1-1, with a weak D call TRBD1 (5 bases). Germline values: CDR1 MNHEY, CDR2 SVGAGI. The CDR3 has 15 residues. V was shortened by 0 bases and J by 1 base, with 9 bases between the two germline ends. Here the CDR3 DNA reads TGTGCCAGCAGTTACTCGCGGGGGGGGAACACTGAAGCTTTCTTT. As protein: CASSYSRGGNTEAFF.

This clonotype was observed many times. The rearrangement joins TRBV6-2 or TRBV6-3 to TRBJ2-7; D tentatively fits TRBD1 or TRBD2 (6 bases each). With 7 bases removed from V and 3 bases from J, the gap between germline ends came to 16 bases. The CDR3 sequence is 14 residues long. CDR1 is MNHEY, CDR2 SVGEGT, per germline. The CDR3 sequence: CASTPPGAYYEQYF. In DNA, the CDR3 is TGTGCCAGCACCCCACCGGGGGCATACTACGAGCAGTACTTC.

This clonotype showed up many times. The genes are TRBV4-1 and TRBJ1-1; 7 bases fit TRBD1. V dropped 1 base and J dropped 4; count of bases not matched to a gene: 18. The CDR3 totals 19 residues. Per the germline V gene, CDR1 is MGHRA and CDR2 is YSYEKL. This chain's CDR3 is CASSQAPPGQLPQGTEAFF. The CDR3 region has the DNA TGCGCCAGCAGCCAAGCACCGCCGGGACAGCTACCCCAGGGCACTGAAGCTTTCTTT.

Ten or more counts support this clonotype. The rearrangement joins TRBV30 to TRBJ2-5; D gene uncertain. The V end was cut by 3 bases, the J end by 2 bases, with 13 bases between. The CDR3 spans 14 residues. Germline V gives CDR1 GTSNPN, CDR2 SVGIG (reference sequence). CDR3: CAWRTAGPQETQYF. CDR3 nucleotides: TGTGCCTGGAGGACCGCCGGGCCTCAAGAGACCCAGTACTTC.

The table lists this clonotype with many counts. V and J are TRBV11-2 and TRBJ1-2; no clear D gene. With 4 bases removed from V and 0 bases from J, the gap between germline ends came to 6 bases. Germline lookup yields CDR1 SGHAT and CDR2 FQNNGV. The length of the CDR3 is 13 residues. The CDR3 loop reads CASSSLPNYGYTF. In DNA, the CDR3 is TGTGCCAGCAGCTCCCTACCTAACTATGGCTACACCTTC.

This clonotype has a count of ten or more. The chain uses TRBV6-2 or TRBV6-3 and TRBJ1-1; 8 bases fit TRBD1. Germline V gene data show CDR1 as MNHEY and CDR2 as SVGEGT. The CDR3 contains 15 residues. V was pared by 2 bases and J by 3 bases, with 5 bases of the junction left unmatched. For the CDR3, the DNA is TGTGCCAGCAGTTACCCTCCGGACAGGGACACTGAAGCTTTCTTT. Residues: CASSYPPDRDTEAFF.

This clonotype was seen repeatedly, ten times or more. The chain couples TRBV30 to TRBJ1-5; D is ambiguous. CDR3 size: 14 residues. V lost 0 bases and J lost 2, with 8 bases in between. CDR1 is GTSNPN and CDR2 is SVGIG in the germline V gene (reference sequence). This CDR3 is CAWSVQWGNQPQHF. DNA of the CDR3: TGTGCCTGGAGTGTACAATGGGGCAATCAGCCCCAGCATTTT.

This clonotype was recorded many times. This sequence joins TRBV12-3 or TRBV12-4 and TRBJ1-1; D gene unclear. The V end was cut by 5 bases, the J end by 9 bases, with 16 bases between. This CDR3 contains 13 residues. The CDR3 region has the DNA TGTGCCAGCAGTGCAGAAGGGTGGTCTAAAGCTTTCTTT. Amino acid sequence: CASSAEGWSKAFF.

V usage is TRBV7-9 and J usage is TRBJ2-7; 7 positions agree with TRBD1. This CDR3 comprises 13 residues. The germline gives CDR1 SEHNR, CDR2 FQNEAQ (reference sequence). V gave up 2 bases and J gave up 6 bases; unmatched junction bases: 4. The CDR3, as DNA: TGTGCCAGCAGCTTAAAGGGGGCGGCCGAGCAGTACTTC. As protein: CASSLKGAAEQYF.

This clonotype was seen many times. CDR3 sequence (DNA): TGTGCCAGCAGCAACCCAACTAGCACGGGAAACATTCAGTACTTC. Protein product: CASSNPTSTGNIQYF. The chain links TRBV11-2 to TRBJ2-4; D possibly corresponds to TRBD2 (6 bases). The CDR3 consists of 15 residues. The germline V gene encodes CDR1 SGHAT and CDR2 FQNNGV. V shed 5 bases and J shed 6 bases, with 17 bases lying between them. Full variable domain (rest looked up from reference TRBV11-2 and TRBJ2-4): EAGVAQSPRYKIIEKRQSVAFWCNPISGHATLYWYQQILGQGPKLLIQFQNNGVVDDSQLPKDRFSAERLKGVDSTLKIQPAKLEDSAVYLCASSNPTSTGNIQYFGAGTRLSVL.

This clonotype was recorded many times. The rearrangement links TRBV20-1 to TRBJ2-7; D is perhaps TRBD1 (6 bases). The CDR3 loop spans 13 amino acids. CDR1 and CDR2 from the germline V gene are DFQATT and SNEGSKA (reference sequence). Trimming left V 0 bases short and J 5 bases short, with 11 bases between. Here the CDR3 DNA reads TGCAGTGCTAGAGATCAGGCAGGGGACGAGCAGTACTTC. This gives the protein CSARDQAGDEQYF.

This clonotype was counted at least ten times. The rearrangement joins TRBV29-1 to TRBJ2-7, with a possible D match to TRBD2 (6 bases). The length of the CDR3 is 13 residues. V gave up 1 base and J gave up 2 bases, with 9 bases separating them. From germline, CDR1 is SQVTM and CDR2 ANQGSEA. CDR3 nucleotides: TGCAGCGTTGAAGGGGGGGATGCCTACGAGCAGTACTTC. Its translation is CSVEGGDAYEQYF.

This clonotype was seen at least ten times. The V call is TRBV9, the J call TRBJ2-2; tentative D call: TRBD2 (6 bases). The V end lost 1 base, the J end lost 3 bases, and 16 bases lay between the germline ends. This CDR3 region has 17 residues. Germline values: CDR1 SGDLS, CDR2 YYNGEE. CDR3 sequence (DNA): TGTGCCAGCAGCGTAAAAGGAGAAACTAGCTACACCGGGGAGCTGTTTTTT. Translating gives CASSVKGETSYTGELFF.

There are many counts of this clonotype. The gene calls are TRBV6-1 and TRBJ2-5; 12 nucleotides agree with TRBD2. V lost 6 bases, J lost 5 bases, and 4 bases stayed unmatched. CDR3 length: 14 amino acids. Germline V gene data show CDR1 as MNHNS and CDR2 as SASEGT. The CDR3 sequence: CASSSSGRAETQYF. The DNA of the CDR3 is TGTGCCAGCAGCTCTAGCGGGAGGGCGGAGACCCAGTACTTC.

This clonotype was counted many times. The chain recombines TRBV11-1 with TRBJ2-7; perhaps TRBD1 as D (5 bases). This CDR3 has 15 amino acids. Trimming stripped 5 bases from V and 0 bases from J, with 14 bases between. The germline CDR1 and CDR2 sequences are SGHAT and FQDESV (reference sequence). CDR3 loop: CASSPDTTSSYEQYF. DNA of the CDR3: TGTGCCAGCAGCCCGGACACCACGAGCTCCTACGAGCAGTACTTC.

This clonotype was seen at least ten times. The chain uses TRBV28 and TRBJ1-6, with a tentative D call TRBD1 (6 bases). Germline lookup yields CDR1 MDHEN and CDR2 SYDVKM. CDR3 length: 16 residues. Between the trimmed V and J ends, which lost 6 bases and 10 bases, there was a span of 22 bases. In DNA, the CDR3 is TGTGCCAGCAGCTTCGGGACACTCCAAATCGGCTCACCCCTCCACTTT. It specifies CASSFGTLQIGSPLHF.